The 3 T cell receptor beta chains below all came from one sample that was sequenced in a study of CD8+CD57+ T cells in acquired aplastic anemia. Patients selected for sequencing had displayed CD8+CD57+ cell expansion by flow cytometry. Both TCR beta VDJ combination and CDR3 sequence profiling were carried out. Genomic DNA was the template for this profiling. TCRdb analysed the reads with MiXCR anew, one entry per CDR3 protein. The top ten clones hold 0.85% to 1.2% of a sample with about 170,000 distinct CDR3 sequences, around 48% of them seen once. Sequenced sample: sorted CD4+, CD8+, or CD8+CD57+ T cells (not recorded which) from PBMCs. Source of these receptors: a human donor with aplastic anemia.

The gene calls are TRBV2 and TRBJ1-2; 8 positions match TRBD1. V lost 8 bases, J lost 3 bases, and 11 bases stayed unmatched. CDR1 is SNHLY and CDR2 is FYNNEI in the germline V gene. CDR3 size: 15 residues. CDR3 in DNA: TGTGCCAGCTCAAAGATGGACAGGGCGTACTATGGCTACACCTTC. It codes for CASSKMDRAYYGYTF.

As DNA, the CDR3 is TGCAGTGCCATCGTCCGGGACGGAAACTATGGCTACACCTTC. This gives the protein CSAIVRDGNYGYTF. This rearrangement joins TRBV20-1 to TRBJ1-2; TRBD1 is a possible D gene (5 bases). Trimming removed 6 bases at V and 2 bases at J, with 16 bases between. The germline gives CDR1 DFQATT, CDR2 SNEGSKA (reference sequence). The CDR3 is 14 amino acids.

In this sample, this clonotype turned up many times. This chain links TRBV20-1 with TRBJ1-2; a weak D match, TRBD1 (5 bases). The CDR3 is made up of 14 amino acids. V was pared by 1 base and J by 9 bases, with 18 bases between. CDR1 is DFQATT and CDR2 is SNEGSKA in the germline V gene (reference sequence). CDR3 coding DNA: TGCAGTGCTAGAGTAAGCCGGGCCTCAGGGAGCTACACCTTC. Its translation: CSARVSRASGSYTF.